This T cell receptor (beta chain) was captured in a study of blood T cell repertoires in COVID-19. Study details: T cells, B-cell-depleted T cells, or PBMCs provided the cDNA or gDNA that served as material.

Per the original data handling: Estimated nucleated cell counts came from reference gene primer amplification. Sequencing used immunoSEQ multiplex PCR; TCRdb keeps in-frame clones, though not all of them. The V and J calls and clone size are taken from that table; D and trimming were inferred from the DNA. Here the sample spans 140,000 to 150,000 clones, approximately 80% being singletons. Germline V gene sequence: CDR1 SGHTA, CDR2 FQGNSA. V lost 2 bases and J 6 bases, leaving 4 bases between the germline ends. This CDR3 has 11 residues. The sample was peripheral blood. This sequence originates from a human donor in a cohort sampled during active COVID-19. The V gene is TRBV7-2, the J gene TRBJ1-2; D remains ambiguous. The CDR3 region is CASSLRDGYTF. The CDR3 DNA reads TGTGCCAGCAGCTTACGGGATGGCTACACCTTC.